Presented here are 17 T cell receptor beta chains from one specimen sequenced in a study of T cells in women clearing cervical HPV infection. Using immunoSEQ multiplex PCR, the repertoire was profiled, and TCRdb retains in-frame clones only, with some absent. This sample contains 40,000 to 55,000 clones. The sample was blood buffy coat. The origin of the receptors is a woman aged 18 to 75 with a cervical HPV16 infection that either progressed to CIN3+ or cleared (not recorded which).

A word on this clone: With the read ending 3 residues before the CDR3 end, the germline J gene is used to fill in that end. V usage is TRBV7-3 and J usage is TRBJ1-6; 7 positions agree with TRBD1. The CDR3 is 14 amino acids. Germline CDR1 is SGHTA and CDR2 is FQGTGA. CDR3 DNA (partial): TGTGCCAGCAGGCATGGGGACAGTTTATATGCC. It specifies CASRHGDSLYA. The entire CDR3 protein is CASRHGDSLYALHF.

The covered CDR3 bases are TGTGCCAGTAGTTTGAAAAAAAACTACGAC. This encodes CASSLKKNYD. The complete CDR3 protein is CASSLKKNYDYTF. V and J are TRBV19 and TRBJ1-2; D not certain. The read gets to within 3 residues of the CDR3 end, and the germline J gene fills in the rest. The CDR3 loop spans 13 amino acids. In germline, CDR1 is LNHDA, CDR2 SQIVND (reference sequence).

Notes on this clone: The CDR3 extends 3 residues past the end of the read, so its final part is completed from the germline J gene. The J gene is TRBJ2-7, the V gene TRBV27; D might be TRBD1 (5 bases). Germline lookup yields CDR1 MNHEY and CDR2 SMNVEV (reference sequence). The ends were cut back, 3 bases at V and 5 bases at J, with 8 bases in the middle. This CDR3 region has 12 residues. The sequenced CDR3 bases are TGTGCCAGCAGTTTCTGGGGCGACGAG. Protein sequence: CASSFWGDE. The full CDR3 reads CASSFWGDEQYF.

For this clone: Coverage ceases 3 residues before the CDR3 finishes, and the germline J gene fills in the end. The gene calls are TRBV7-9 and TRBJ2-2; possibly TRBD1 for D (5 bases). The CDR3 length is 14 residues. Germline assignment: CDR1 SEHNR and CDR2 FQNEAQ (reference sequence). The part of the CDR3 DNA that was read is TGTGCCAGCACCCCCGGAGCTGGGGCCAACGTG. Amino acid sequence: CASTPGAGANV. The full-length CDR3 reads as CASTPGAGANVLFF.

On this clone itself: The read falls 3 residues short of the CDR3 end, and the missing part is taken from the germline J gene. The chain recombines TRBV4-1 with TRBJ2-7, with TRBD1 matching over 8 bases. V lost 8 bases, J lost 6 bases, and 12 bases stayed unmatched. Per germline, CDR1 MGHRA and CDR2 YSYEKL. The CDR3 loop spans 14 amino acids. CDR3 DNA (partial): TGCGCCAGCCGTGCGACAGGGGATAACACCGAG. Translated: CASRATGDNTE. In full, the CDR3 is CASRATGDNTEQYF.

Of note for this clone: The missing CDR3 end, 3 residues past where the read stops, is filled in from the germline J gene. The chain carries TRBV7-2 and TRBJ1-2; D not certain. CDR1 and CDR2 (germline): SGHTA, FQGNSA. The CDR3 totals 13 residues. The covered CDR3 bases are TGTGCCAGCAGCTTACAGGCGTCCCACGAC. This encodes CASSLQASHD. In full, the CDR3 is CASSLQASHDYTF.

Points on this clone: Read sequence stops 3 residues before the CDR3 end, and the germline J gene provides the missing end. This chain links TRBV3-1 (or the pseudogene TRBV3-2) with TRBJ2-3, with 8 bases that match TRBD2. The trim removed 4 bases at V and 7 bases at J, leaving 10 bases unmatched. Germline assignment: CDR1 LGHDT and CDR2 YNNKEL (reference sequence). The CDR3 covers 15 residues. The CDR3 loop reads CASSPGGASSHTQYF. CDR3 DNA (partial): TGTGCCAGCAGCCCCGGGGGGGCCAGTTCGCATACG.

Concerning this clone itself: The CDR3 extends 3 residues past the end of the read, so its final part is completed from the germline J gene. The rearrangement links TRBV19 to TRBJ2-2, with 7 bases aligning to TRBD1. The V gene's germline CDR1 is LNHDA and CDR2 SQIVND (reference sequence). CDR3 length: 15 amino acids. The CDR3: CASSMGDRANEKLFF. Partial CDR3 DNA: TGTGCCAGTAGTATGGGGGACAGAGCCAATGAAAAG.

A word on this clone: The CDR3 end falls 3 residues outside the read, so it is completed with the germline J gene. The gene calls are TRBV7-2 and TRBJ1-6; the D gene is possibly TRBD1 (5 bases). In germline, CDR1 is SGHTA, CDR2 FQGNSA. V gave up 6 bases and J gave up 5 bases, with 14 bases separating them. CDR3 size: 15 residues. The CDR3 bases that were read are TGTGCCAGCAGTCAGAGGGGAAACAATAATTCACCC. Translating gives CASSQRGNNNSP. The whole CDR3 sequence reads CASSQRGNNNSPLHF.

In the case of this clone: The CDR3 extends 3 residues past the end of the read, so its final part is completed from the germline J gene. The chain couples TRBV18 to TRBJ1-5, with TRBD1 matching 10 bases. The CDR3 sequence is 15 residues long. The germline V gene has CDR1 KGHSH and CDR2 LQKENI. The V segment lost 6 bases and the J segment 6 bases; nucleotides outside the gene matches: 8. The CDR3 DNA, read in part, is TGTGCCAGCTCCCCGAGACAGGGGGCTGGTCAGCCC. Translating gives CASSPRQGAGQP. The entire CDR3 protein is CASSPRQGAGQPQHF.

Worth noting for this clone: Sequencing ends 3 residues short of the CDR3 end; the germline J gene provides the rest. This chain links TRBV29-1 with TRBJ1-2; TRBD1 matches 8 bases. The CDR3 is made up of 13 amino acids. The germline V gene encodes CDR1 SQVTM and CDR2 ANQGSEA. Trimming took 7 bases from V and 6 from J; bases not matched to a gene: 10. The covered CDR3 bases are TGCAGCGCCCAAGACAGGGGTTGGCATGGC. It specifies CSAQDRGWHG. The whole CDR3 protein reads CSAQDRGWHGYTF. The whole variable domain, remainder taken from reference TRBV29-1 and TRBJ1-2, is SAVISQKPSRDICQRGTSLTIQCQVDSQVTMMFWYRQQPGQSLTLIATANQGSEATYESGFVIDKFPISRPNLTFSTLTVSNMSPEDSSIYLCSAQDRGWHGYTFGSGTRLTVV.

A remark on this clone: Sequencing ends 3 residues short of the CDR3 end; the germline J gene provides the rest. The chain couples TRBV5-1 to TRBJ1-2; D may be TRBD1 (5 bases). There are 17 residues in the CDR3. Germline CDR1 is SGHRS and CDR2 is YFSETQ. The DNA read from the CDR3 is TGCGCCAGCAGTCCGCTACTATCGGGACTTAAAAAAGAGACC. This encodes CASSPLLSGLKKET. The full CDR3 reads CASSPLLSGLKKETYTF.

Notes on this clone: The CDR3 goes on 3 residues after the read ends, and that part is filled in from the germline J gene. The gene calls are TRBV5-4 and TRBJ2-4, with 9 bases matching TRBD1. This CDR3 region has 14 residues. CDR1 SGHNT and CDR2 YYREEE come from the germline V gene (reference sequence). V trimming: 3 bases; J trimming: 6 bases; junction bases outside the gene matches: 4. The sequenced part of the CDR3 DNA is TGTGCCAGCAGCTCCCCGGGACAGGGAAACATT. Translation gives CASSSPGQGNI. The whole CDR3 is CASSSPGQGNIQYF. Supplemented by reference TRBV5-4 and TRBJ2-4, the full variable domain reads ETGVTQSPTHLIKTRGQQVTLRCSSQSGHNTVSWYQQALGQGPQFIFQYYREEENGRGNFPPRFSGLQFPNYSSELNVNALELDDSALYLCASSSPGQGNIQYFGAGTRLSVL.

A note on this clone: The CDR3 end falls 3 residues outside the read, so it is completed with the germline J gene. The chain carries TRBV5-5 and TRBJ1-5; D gene ambiguous. This CDR3 has 12 amino acids. Germline loops: CDR1 SGHKS, CDR2 YYEKEE (reference sequence). CDR3 DNA, as far as it was read: TGTGCCAGCACGTCGATAGTGGGCCCC. It translates to CASTSIVGP. In full, the CDR3 is CASTSIVGPQHF. Looking up the rest from reference TRBV5-5 and TRBJ1-5 gives the full variable domain: DAGVTQSPTHLIKTRGQQVTLRCSPISGHKSVSWYQQVLGQGPQFIFQYYEKEERGRGNFPDRFSARQFPNYSSELNVNALLLGDSALYLCASTSIVGPQHFGDGTRLSIL.

Concerning this clone: The read ends 3 residues early relative to the CDR3; the germline J gene fills the gap. The chain recombines TRBV19 with TRBJ1-2; TRBD1 is a possible D gene (6 bases). The V gene lost 4 bases and the J gene lost 5 bases, with 20 bases spanning the gap. CDR1 is LNHDA and CDR2 is SQIVND in the germline V gene (reference sequence). This CDR3 contains 16 residues. Partial CDR3 DNA: TGTGCCAGTAGTAAACAGGAACCAAAAGGGGGTTATGGC. It codes for CASSKQEPKGGYG. The entire CDR3 protein reads CASSKQEPKGGYGYTF. Based on the CDR3 plus reference TRBV19 and TRBJ1-2, the full variable domain is DGGITQSPKYLFRKEGQNVTLSCEQNLNHDAMYWYRQDPGQGLRLIYYSQIVNDFQKGDIAEGYSVSREKKESFPLTVTSAQKNPTAFYLCASSKQEPKGGYGYTFGSGTRLTVV.

Remarks on this clone: Read data end 3 residues before the CDR3 end; the end is taken from the germline J gene. V and J are TRBV2 and TRBJ1-2; D is perhaps TRBD1 (6 bases). From germline, CDR1 is SNHLY and CDR2 FYNNEI. CDR3 length: 13 amino acids. The part of the CDR3 DNA that was read is TGTGCCAGCAGCTTTTCACAGGGTACCGAC. It specifies CASSFSQGTD. In full, the CDR3 reads CASSFSQGTDYTF.

Concerning this clone itself: The CDR3 goes on 3 residues after the read ends, and that part is filled in from the germline J gene. The gene calls are TRBV5-1 and TRBJ2-4; 8 bases agree with TRBD1. CDR3 length equals 13 residues. Germline V CDR1 and CDR2: SGHRS, YFSETQ. The sequenced CDR3 bases are TGCGCCAGCAGCCTCCGGGACAGGCGGGGT. Translating gives CASSLRDRRG. The whole CDR3 protein reads CASSLRDRRGQYF.